These 16 T cell receptor beta chains share one sample of origin, sequenced in a study of blood T cell repertoires in COVID-19. Profiled with immunoSEQ multiplex PCR; TCRdb holds only in-frame clones, not every one. The sample carries some 200,000 clones, roughly 88% recorded once. Sequencing was done on a sample of peripheral blood. The receptors derive from a man aged 50 to 59 with active or convalescent COVID-19.

The genes are TRBV6-5 and TRBJ1-2; 8 bases align to TRBD1. The CDR3 extends over 14 amino acids. V trimming: 0 bases; J trimming: 8 bases; junction bases outside the gene matches: 5. Germline CDR1 is MNHEY and CDR2 is SVGAGI. This CDR3 reads CASSYSPGGQGYTF. The CDR3 region has the DNA TGTGCCAGCAGTTACTCGCCAGGGGGCCAAGGCTACACCTTC.

This clone was seen a few times. The chain uses TRBV4-1 and TRBJ2-1, with 8 bases fitting TRBD1. Germline lookup yields CDR1 MGHRA and CDR2 YSYEKL. This CDR3 region has 17 residues. V was clipped by 0 bases and J by 7 bases; unmatched bases: 11. The CDR3, as DNA: TGCGCCAGCAGCCAAGACGGCTTTGGACAGGGCAGGAATGAGCAGTTCTTC. It yields the protein CASSQDGFGQGRNEQFF.

The V and J genes are TRBV7-2 and TRBJ1-3; D remains unclear. The CDR3 extends over 14 amino acids. Trimming removed 5 bases at V and 0 bases at J, with 8 bases between. The germline V gene has CDR1 SGHTA and CDR2 FQGNSA. The CDR3 nucleotides read TGTGCCAGCAGCCCACTTAGCTCTGGAAACACCATATATTTT. Encoded protein: CASSPLSSGNTIYF.

V usage is TRBV5-4 and J usage is TRBJ1-1; weak D call: TRBD1 (5 bases). There are 14 residues in the CDR3. Per germline, CDR1 SGHNT and CDR2 YYREEE (reference sequence). The germline V and J ends were trimmed by 1 base and 4 bases, with 11 bases remaining between them. This CDR3 is CASSLIRGGTEAFF. The DNA for the CDR3 is TGTGCCAGCAGCTTGATTAGGGGTGGCACTGAAGCTTTCTTT.

The J gene is TRBJ1-1, the V gene TRBV4-3; D is uncertain. The CDR3 sequence is 14 residues long. Germline CDR1 reads LGHNA; CDR2 reads YSLEER. The V gene lost 3 bases and the J gene lost 0 bases, with 8 bases spanning the gap. The CDR3 is CASSHFGVNTEAFF. The CDR3 DNA is TGCGCCAGCAGCCATTTCGGAGTGAACACTGAAGCTTTCTTT.

The chain has TRBV6-1 and TRBJ2-3, with 10 positions matching TRBD2. The J segment lost 5 bases and the V segment lost 1 base, leaving 3 bases of the junction unmatched. Germline V gives CDR1 MNHNS, CDR2 SASEGT. The CDR3 sequence is 15 residues long. In DNA form, the CDR3 reads TGTGCCAGCAGTGAAGGCAGCGGGGGGGTAGATACGCAGTATTTT. Protein sequence: CASSEGSGGVDTQYF.

This clone came up a few times. The DNA for the CDR3 is TGTGCCAGCAGGGACAGGGGGGACGGCTACACCTTC. Residues: CASRDRGDGYTF. The genes are TRBV2 and TRBJ1-2; 10 bases agree with TRBD1. The CDR3 totals 12 residues. Trimming took 6 bases from V and 8 from J; bases not matched to a gene: 3. The germline V gene encodes CDR1 SNHLY and CDR2 FYNNEI.

The J gene is TRBJ2-1, the V gene TRBV5-5; 8 bases agree with TRBD2. CDR1 and CDR2 (germline): SGHKS, YYEKEE (reference sequence). V was pared by 2 bases and J by 7 bases, with 11 bases of the junction left unmatched. This CDR3 comprises 16 residues. The CDR3 spells CASSFPNGRARNEQFF. The CDR3 DNA reads as TGTGCCAGCAGCTTCCCAAACGGGAGGGCTCGGAATGAGCAGTTCTTC.

This clone was seen a few times. The V gene is TRBV5-1, the J gene TRBJ1-4, with 7 bases lining up with TRBD1. The CDR3 is made up of 16 amino acids. Germline lookup yields CDR1 SGHRS and CDR2 YFSETQ. V dropped 4 bases and J dropped 4; count of bases not matched to a gene: 10. In DNA, the CDR3 is TGCGCCAGCAGCAACCACGGACAGGCGGTTAATGAAAAACTGTTTTTT. It yields the protein CASSNHGQAVNEKLFF. The full variable domain, in which reference TRBV5-1 and TRBJ1-4 provide the parts outside the CDR3, is KAGVTQTPRYLIKTRGQQVTLSCSPISGHRSVSWYQQTPGQGLQFLFEYFSETQRNKGNFPGRFSGRQFSNSRSEMNVSTLELGDSALYLCASSNHGQAVNEKLFFGSGTQLSVL.

The V and J genes are TRBV5-1 and TRBJ1-4; TRBD1 aligns across 11 bases. This CDR3 is built from 16 residues. CDR1 and CDR2 from the germline V gene are SGHRS and YFSETQ. J was trimmed by 7 bases and V by 4 bases; bases with no gene match: 9. CDR3 sequence: CASSGHGQGAGEKLFF. The CDR3 DNA reads TGCGCCAGCAGCGGACATGGACAGGGGGCGGGTGAAAAACTGTTTTTT.

The chain employs TRBV19 and TRBJ1-6; 7 bases match TRBD1. Per the germline V gene, CDR1 is LNHDA and CDR2 is SQIVND (reference sequence). This CDR3 comprises 18 residues. V dropped 6 bases and J dropped 5; count of bases not matched to a gene: 16. The CDR3 spells CASSRENRDSLNNSPLHF. The CDR3 DNA reads TGTGCCAGTAGCCGTGAAAACCGGGACAGCCTTAATAATTCACCCCTCCACTTT. The full variable domain, its missing parts supplied by reference TRBV19 and TRBJ1-6, is DGGITQSPKYLFRKEGQNVTLSCEQNLNHDAMYWYRQDPGQGLRLIYYSQIVNDFQKGDIAEGYSVSREKKESFPLTVTSAQKNPTAFYLCASSRENRDSLNNSPLHFGNGTRLTVT.

The J gene is TRBJ1-3, the V gene TRBV9, with TRBD1 matching 7 bases. J lost 9 bases, V lost 0 bases, and 9 bases had no gene match. The germline V gene encodes CDR1 SGDLS and CDR2 YYNGEE. This CDR3 has 15 amino acids. The CDR3 DNA follows: TGTGCCAGCAGCGTAGACCCTACAGGGGAGAGCACCATATATTTT. It specifies CASSVDPTGESTIYF.

This rearrangement joins TRBV27 to TRBJ2-2; 8 bases map to TRBD2. Germline V CDR1 and CDR2: MNHEY, SMNVEV (reference sequence). The V segment lost 5 bases and the J segment 3 bases; nucleotides outside the gene matches: 5. The CDR3 covers 15 residues. For the CDR3, the DNA is TGTGCCAGCAGTGGTCTAGCGGGCTACACCGGGGAGCTGTTTTTT. Translation: CASSGLAGYTGELFF.

This rearrangement joins TRBV18 to TRBJ2-3; 8 positions agree with TRBD1. The CDR3 loop spans 15 amino acids. CDR1 KGHSH and CDR2 LQKENI come from the germline V gene. V gave up 6 bases and J gave up 9 bases; unmatched junction bases: 14. CDR3 amino acids: CASSIKGQGEGTQYF. The CDR3 DNA is TGTGCCAGCTCCATCAAAGGACAGGGCGAGGGAACGCAGTATTTT.

The rearrangement links TRBV6-6 to TRBJ2-5, with D perhaps TRBD1 (6 bases). V was cut by 7 bases and J by 0 bases, with 18 bases left in between. CDR3 size: 16 residues. Germline V gene sequence: CDR1 MNHNY, CDR2 SVGAGI (reference sequence). CDR3 protein: CASKYKPWTDQETQYF. The CDR3 DNA is TGTGCCAGCAAATACAAACCCTGGACAGACCAAGAGACCCAGTACTTC.

As to this clone: Other DNA sequences in the sample encode the same CDR3. The J gene is TRBJ1-1, the V gene TRBV5-6; tentative D call: TRBD1 (5 bases). The V end was cut by 2 bases, the J end by 3 bases, with 11 bases between. CDR3 length equals 14 residues. The germline gives CDR1 SGHDT, CDR2 YYEEEE. The CDR3 DNA sequence: TGTGCCAGCAGCTTTGGGGCGGGAGACACTGAAGCTTTCTTT. Protein: CASSFGAGDTEAFF.